These T cell receptor beta chains were read from a single sample in a study of cytomegalovirus exposure and HLA in healthy donors. Sequencing was performed with immunoSEQ multiplex PCR; in TCRdb, only in-frame clones are kept and a portion is missing. The sample lists 250,000 or so clones, about 90% occurring once. Sequencing was carried out using PBMCs. The receptors derive from a girl aged 2-15 years in good health and CMV-seronegative. Both conserved end residues are part of each CDR3. Each record gives: clone size, J gene, V gene, D gene, CDR3 DNA, CDR3 protein. The D gene is left open where the match is weak. Only part of the rows carry a size: once, few, many, or a class if the clone is expanded.

>once|TRBJ2-1|TRBV5-1|TRBD2
TGCGCCTCCTCCGGGGGGAGTGAGCAGTTCTTC
CASSGGSEQFF
>-|TRBJ2-7|TRBV4-1|TRBD2
TGCGCCAGCAGCCCGGGACTAGCGGACGAGCAGTACTTC
CASSPGLADEQYF
>-|TRBJ1-2|TRBV6-1|TRBD1
TGTGCCAGCAGCCCCTGGAAGGAGGGGGCGGGCTACACCTTC
CASSPWKEGAGYTF
>-|TRBJ1-6|TRBV7-8|TRBD1
TGTGCCAGCATCCCCGGGACAGGGAGTTTACCCCTCCACTTT
CASIPGTGSLPLHF
>-|TRBJ2-7|TRBV6-5|-
TGTGCCAGCAGTTACTCGGGCAGCATGGGTGACGAGCAGTACTTC
CASSYSGSMGDEQYF
>once|TRBJ2-3|TRBV29-1|TRBD2
TGCAGCGTCTTAGCGGGAGGGGAGATACTGCAGTATTTT
CSVLAGGEILQYF
>-|TRBJ2-1|TRBV5-1|TRBD1
TGCGCCAGCTTACCACTGGGACAGTCAGATGGTGAGCAGTTCTTC
CASLPLGQSDGEQFF
>-|TRBJ2-2|TRBV6-4|-
TGTGCCAGCAGTGGGCAGGGCGCGAACACCGGGGAGCTGTTTTTT
CASSGQGANTGELFF
>-|TRBJ1-2|TRBV28|TRBD1
TGTGCCAGCAGCAACCACGGGACAGGCGATTTCTATGGCTACACCTTC
CASSNHGTGDFYGYTF
>once|TRBJ2-7|TRBV29-1|TRBD2
TGCAGCGCTCTCGGGGGGGAATATTCCTACGAGCAGTACTTC
CSALGGEYSYEQYF
>few|TRBJ1-1|TRBV4-1|-
TGCGCCAGCAGCCGCGATCCGGGACACCTGAACACTGAAGCTTTCTTT
CASSRDPGHLNTEAFF
>few|TRBJ1-1|TRBV20-1|TRBD1
TGCAGTGCCAGACAGGGCAAAGCTTTCTTT
CSARQGKAFF
>once|TRBJ2-1|TRBV10-2|TRBD2
TGCGCCAGCAGTGCGGGGGGGCCGTACAATGAGCAGTTCTTC
CASSAGGPYNEQFF
>-|TRBJ2-7|TRBV9|TRBD2
TGTGCCAGCAGCGTAGGACTAGCGGACTACGAGCAGTACTTC
CASSVGLADYEQYF
>few|TRBJ1-2|TRBV6-6|-
TGTGCCAGCAGTTATACGGGACTAACTAACTATGGCTACACCTTC
CASSYTGLTNYGYTF
>-|TRBJ2-4|TRBV28|TRBD1
TGTGCCAGCAGGGACCCCCCGGGACAGGTCGGGGCCAAAAACATTCAGTACTTC
CASRDPPGQVGAKNIQYF
>-|TRBJ1-6|TRBV2|-
TGTGCCAGCAGTGAAGAGGGAGGGCTCGGCTCACCCCTCCACTTT
CASSEEGGLGSPLHF
>-|TRBJ2-7|TRBV5-1|-
TGCGCCAGCAGCTTGGCCGGGCAGGGAATTGACGAGCAGTACTTC
CASSLAGQGIDEQYF
>once|TRBJ2-1|TRBV15|TRBD2
TGTGCCACCAGCAGTGAACCAAGCTCCCGGGGGGTAGGGTACAATGAGCAGTTCTTC
CATSSEPSSRGVGYNEQFF
>-|TRBJ2-1|TRBV27|TRBD2
TGTGCCAGCAGACATCGACTAGTGGGGGGGTACAATGAGCAGTTCTTC
CASRHRLVGGYNEQFF
>-|TRBJ2-3|TRBV19|-
TGTGCCAGTAGTATTAGAGTAATAGATACGCAGTATTTT
CASSIRVIDTQYF
>-|TRBJ1-5|TRBV19|-
TGTGCCAGTAGTATAGATCGGGGGGGACCGATTAATCAGCCCCAGCATTTT
CASSIDRGGPINQPQHF
>-|TRBJ2-7|TRBV28|-
TGTGCCAGCAGTTTTTTATGGCAGGGAAGTTCCTACGAGCAGTACTTC
CASSFLWQGSSYEQYF
>-|TRBJ2-5|TRBV11-2|-
TGTGCCAGCAGCTTAGATAGGGTCTTAGAGGGAGAGACCCAGTACTTC
CASSLDRVLEGETQYF
>-|TRBJ1-1|TRBV7-9|TRBD1
TGTGCCAGCAGCTTAGGATCCGGGACAGGGCCAATTAAGAACACTGAAGCTTTCTTT
CASSLGSGTGPIKNTEAFF
>-|TRBJ1-5|TRBV27|TRBD1
TGTGCCAGCAGTACGGCCCAGGGGGCTGCTCAGCCCCAGCATTTT
CASSTAQGAAQPQHF
>-|TRBJ2-3|TRBV7-6|-
TGTGCCAGCACCCCGACTGGACAGACCATCACAGATACGCAGTATTTT
CASTPTGQTITDTQYF
>once|TRBJ1-4|TRBV18|-
TGTGCCAGCTCACCACCAGGAGAGAGTGAAAAACTGTTTTTT
CASSPPGESEKLFF
>-|TRBJ2-7|TRBV18|-
TGTGCCAGCTCACCACAGCGCCCTTCCTACGAGCAGTACTTC
CASSPQRPSYEQYF
>-|TRBJ1-5|TRBV19|-
TGTGCCAGTAGTATGGTGTCGGGAGGCAATCAGCCCCAGCATTTT
CASSMVSGGNQPQHF
>-|TRBJ1-5|TRBV7-3|-
TGTGCCAGCAGCTTATGGCCGGGTATTAATCAGCCCCAGCATTTT
CASSLWPGINQPQHF